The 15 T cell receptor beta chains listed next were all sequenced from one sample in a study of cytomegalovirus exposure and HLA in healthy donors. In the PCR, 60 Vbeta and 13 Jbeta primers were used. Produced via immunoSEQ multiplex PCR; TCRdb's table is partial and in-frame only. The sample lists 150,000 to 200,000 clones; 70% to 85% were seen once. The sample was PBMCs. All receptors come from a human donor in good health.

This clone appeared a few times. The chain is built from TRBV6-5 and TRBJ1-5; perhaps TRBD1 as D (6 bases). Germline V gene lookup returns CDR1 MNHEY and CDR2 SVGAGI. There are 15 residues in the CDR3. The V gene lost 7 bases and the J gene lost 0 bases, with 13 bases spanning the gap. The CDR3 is CASKVVRGSNQPQHF. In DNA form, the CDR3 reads TGTGCCAGCAAAGTCGTCAGGGGTAGCAATCAGCCCCAGCATTTT.

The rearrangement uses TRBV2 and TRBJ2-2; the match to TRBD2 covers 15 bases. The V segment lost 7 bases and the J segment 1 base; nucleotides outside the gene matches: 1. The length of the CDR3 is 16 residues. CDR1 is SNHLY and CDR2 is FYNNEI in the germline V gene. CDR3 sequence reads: CASMGLAGGNTGELFF. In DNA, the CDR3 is TGTGCCAGCATGGGACTAGCGGGGGGGAACACCGGGGAGCTGTTTTTT.

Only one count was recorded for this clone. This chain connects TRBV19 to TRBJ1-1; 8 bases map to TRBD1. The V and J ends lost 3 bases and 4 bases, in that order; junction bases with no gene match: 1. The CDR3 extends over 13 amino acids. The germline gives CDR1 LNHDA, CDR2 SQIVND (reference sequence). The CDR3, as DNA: TGTGCCAGTAGTATGACAGGGGCCACTGAAGCTTTCTTT. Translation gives CASSMTGATEAFF.

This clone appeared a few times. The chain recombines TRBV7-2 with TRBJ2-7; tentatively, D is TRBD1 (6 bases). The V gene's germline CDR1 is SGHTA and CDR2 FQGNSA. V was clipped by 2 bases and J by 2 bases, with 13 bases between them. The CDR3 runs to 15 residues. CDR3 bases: TGTGCCAGCAGCTTAAGAACAGGGAATCCCTACGAGCAGTACTTC. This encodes CASSLRTGNPYEQYF.

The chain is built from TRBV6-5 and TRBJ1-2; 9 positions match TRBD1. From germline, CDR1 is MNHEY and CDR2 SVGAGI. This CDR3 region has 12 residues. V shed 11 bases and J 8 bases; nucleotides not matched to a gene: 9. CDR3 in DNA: TGTGCCGTACAACAGGGGGCGGGAGGCTACACCTTC. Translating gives CAVQQGAGGYTF.

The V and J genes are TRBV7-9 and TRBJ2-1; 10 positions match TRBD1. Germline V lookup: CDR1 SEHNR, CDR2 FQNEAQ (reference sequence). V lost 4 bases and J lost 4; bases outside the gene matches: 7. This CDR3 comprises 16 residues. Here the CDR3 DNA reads TGTGCCAGCAGCTCCGCCGTGGGACAGGGGTACAATGAGCAGTTCTTC. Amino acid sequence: CASSSAVGQGYNEQFF.

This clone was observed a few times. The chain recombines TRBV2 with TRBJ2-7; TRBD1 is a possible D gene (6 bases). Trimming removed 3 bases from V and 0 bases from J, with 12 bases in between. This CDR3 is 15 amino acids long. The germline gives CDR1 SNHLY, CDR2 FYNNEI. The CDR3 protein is CASSDRTEASYEQYF. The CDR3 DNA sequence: TGTGCCAGCAGTGACAGGACAGAGGCCTCCTACGAGCAGTACTTC. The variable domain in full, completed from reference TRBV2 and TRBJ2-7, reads EPEVTQTPSHQVTQMGQEVILRCVPISNHLYFYWYRQILGQKVEFLVSFYNNEISEKSEIFDDQFSVERPDGSNFTLKIRSTKLEDSAMYFCASSDRTEASYEQYFGPGTRLTVT.

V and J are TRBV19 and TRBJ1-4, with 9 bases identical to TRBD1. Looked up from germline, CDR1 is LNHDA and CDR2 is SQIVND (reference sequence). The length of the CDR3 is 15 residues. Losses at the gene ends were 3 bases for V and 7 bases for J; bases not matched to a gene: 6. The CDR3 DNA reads TGTGCCAGTAGTATGCGAGGGACAGGGAGTGAAAAACTGTTTTTT. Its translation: CASSMRGTGSEKLFF.

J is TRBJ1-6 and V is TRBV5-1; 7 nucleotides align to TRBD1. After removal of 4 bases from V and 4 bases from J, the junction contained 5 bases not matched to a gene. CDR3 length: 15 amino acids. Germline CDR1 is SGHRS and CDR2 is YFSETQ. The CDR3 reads CASSPETGYNSPLHF. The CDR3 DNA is TGCGCCAGCAGCCCGGAGACAGGGTATAATTCACCCCTCCACTTT.

CDR3 in amino acids: CASSEPANYGYTF. The DNA for the CDR3 is TGTGCCAGCAGTGAGCCGGCTAACTATGGCTACACCTTC. The gene calls are TRBV6-1 and TRBJ1-2; D gene uncertain. From germline, CDR1 is MNHNS and CDR2 SASEGT. V dropped 3 bases and J dropped 0 bases, with 5 bases sitting between them. The CDR3 runs to 13 residues.

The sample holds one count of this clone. The CDR3 loop is CASSPQTGLTPLHF. CDR3 DNA sequence: TGTGCCAGCTCACCTCAGACAGGTTTAACACCCCTCCACTTT. The gene calls are TRBV18 and TRBJ1-6, with D possibly being TRBD1 (6 bases). The germline V and J ends were trimmed by 3 bases and 11 bases, with 14 bases remaining between them. Germline V lookup: CDR1 KGHSH, CDR2 LQKENI. CDR3 size: 14 residues.

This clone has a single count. The DNA of the CDR3 is TGTGCCAGCAGCTCCGGGGACAGCTTTTATAATTCACCCCTCCACTTT. Its translation: CASSSGDSFYNSPLHF. V is TRBV7-9 and J is TRBJ1-6; 7 nucleotides align to TRBD1. Germline trimming cut 4 bases from V and 4 bases from J; bases unmatched to any gene: 7. CDR1 is SEHNR, CDR2 FQNEAQ, per germline (reference sequence). This CDR3 has 16 amino acids.

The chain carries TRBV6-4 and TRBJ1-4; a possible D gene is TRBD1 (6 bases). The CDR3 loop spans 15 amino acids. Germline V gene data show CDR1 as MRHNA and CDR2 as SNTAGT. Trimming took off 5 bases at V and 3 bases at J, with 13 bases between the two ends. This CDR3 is CASSPGGHPNEKLFF. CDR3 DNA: TGTGCCAGCAGTCCGGGGGGACACCCTAATGAAAAACTGTTTTTT.

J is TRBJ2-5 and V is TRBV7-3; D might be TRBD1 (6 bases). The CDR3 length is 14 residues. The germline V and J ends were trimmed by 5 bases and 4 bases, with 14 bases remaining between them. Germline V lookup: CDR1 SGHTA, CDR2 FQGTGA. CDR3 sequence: CASSPRRGSETQYF. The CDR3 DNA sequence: TGTGCCAGCAGCCCCCGCAGGGGCTCAGAGACCCAGTACTTC.

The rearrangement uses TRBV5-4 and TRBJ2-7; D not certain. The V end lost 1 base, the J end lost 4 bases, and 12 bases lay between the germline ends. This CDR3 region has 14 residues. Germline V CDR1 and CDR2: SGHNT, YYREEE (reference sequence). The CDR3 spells CASSLPTPGYEQYF. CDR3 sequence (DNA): TGTGCCAGCAGCTTGCCCACCCCCGGGTACGAGCAGTACTTC.